This passage covers 18 T cell receptor beta chains from one sample sequenced in a study of T cells in Graves' hyperthyroidism and ophthalmopathy. The CDR3 regions of TCR beta were amplified from RNA transcripts. A first-round RT-PCR of the TCR CDR3 used the HTBI primer set. One entry per CDR3 protein, called by TCRdb with MiXCR from the multiplex PCR reads. The sample lists around 97,000 distinct CDR3 sequences; roughly 44% were seen once. Sequencing was done on a sample of blood. These receptors were taken from a man aged 35 to 55 with Graves' hyperthyroidism.

This clonotype was counted ten times or more. This chain uses TRBV5-8 with TRBJ2-2; 11 positions match TRBD2. V gave up 3 bases and J gave up 2 bases; unmatched junction bases: 9. Germline-derived CDR1 and CDR2 are SGHTS and YDEGEE. The length of the CDR3 is 18 residues. CDR3 sequence (DNA): TGTGCCAGCAGCTCCCACCTGGGACTAGCGGACAACACCGGGGAGCTGTTTTTT. Translating it yields CASSSHLGLADNTGELFF. Based on the CDR3 plus reference TRBV5-8 and TRBJ2-2, the full variable domain is EAGVTQSPTHLIKTRGQQATLRCSPISGHTSVYWYQQALGLGLQFLLWYDEGEERNRGNFPPRFSGRQFPNYSSELNVNALELEDSALYLCASSSHLGLADNTGELFFGEGSRLTVL.

Points on this clonotype: The conserved closing phenylalanine or tryptophan is absent in this CDR3, likely reflecting a read error. The V call is TRBV7-9, the J call TRBJ1-1; a weak D match, TRBD1 (6 bases). Germline-derived CDR1 and CDR2 are SEHNR and FQNEAQ (reference sequence). CDR3 size: 13 residues. The DNA of the CDR3 is TGTGCCAGCAGCCAAGGACAGAACACCGAAGCTTTCATT. Translation: CASSQGQNTEAFI.

As for this clonotype: The CDR3 does not end in the conserved phenylalanine or tryptophan, so this is likely a read error. The CDR3 is CASSVTSGSYEQYL. The CDR3 nucleotides are TGCGCCAGCAGCGTAACGTCGGGGTCCTACGAGCAGTACCTC. The genes are TRBV5-1 and TRBJ2-7; a weak D match, TRBD2 (5 bases). Deletions cut 4 bases from V and 1 base from J, with 12 bases between. Germline values: CDR1 SGHRS, CDR2 YFSETQ. The CDR3 is made up of 14 amino acids.

This clonotype showed up just a few times. This may be a read error: a much more frequent sequence differs by one nucleotide. V usage is TRBV24-1 and J usage is TRBJ2-2; D may match TRBD1 or TRBD2 (6 bases each). Germline V gene sequence: CDR1 KGHDR, CDR2 SFDVKD. V gave up 0 bases and J gave up 4 bases, with 11 bases separating them. The CDR3 length is 16 residues. The CDR3, as DNA: TGTGCCACCAGTGATTTGGGGGGGCGGGGCACCGGGGAGCTGTTTTTT. Amino acid sequence: CATSDLGGRGTGELFF.

In this sample, this clonotype turned up many times. V usage is TRBV4-1 and J usage is TRBJ2-7; D might be TRBD1 (6 bases). The CDR3 spans 15 residues. Germline V CDR1 and CDR2: MGHRA, YSYEKL. V shed 4 bases and J shed 5 bases, with 18 bases lying between them. CDR3 protein: CASSRQTGFVDEQYF. CDR3 coding DNA: TGCGCCAGCAGCCGTCAGACAGGATTCGTGGACGAGCAGTACTTC.

Note on this clonotype: At one end the junction does not follow the germline gene, possibly because of a read error. The chain joins TRBV19 to TRBJ2-7; possible D gene TRBD1, 5 bases. CDR1 and CDR2 (germline): LNHDA, SQIVND (reference sequence). The length of the CDR3 is 14 residues. Here the CDR3 DNA reads TGTGCCAGTAGTATTCAGGGCCTCTCCTGCGAGCAGTACTTC. Its protein product is CASSIQGLSCEQYF.

This clonotype was counted between two and nine times. The chain couples TRBV27 to TRBJ2-5, with D maybe TRBD2 (7 bases). There are 14 residues in the CDR3. Germline lookup yields CDR1 MNHEY and CDR2 SMNVEV (reference sequence). V was clipped by 8 bases and J by 6 bases, with 19 bases between them. DNA of the CDR3: TGTGCCAGCCGCCCACCGGGGGGCGCGAAGACCCAGTACTTC. Residues: CASRPPGGAKTQYF.

Comment on this clonotype: This sequence may be a read error, since a much larger clone differs from it by one base. This chain connects TRBV7-2 to TRBJ2-2, with TRBD2 matching 11 bases. CDR1 and CDR2 from the germline V gene are SGHTA and FQGNSA. This CDR3 has 18 amino acids. V gave up 5 bases and J gave up 2 bases; unmatched junction bases: 10. CDR3 loop: CASSPHLGLADNTGELFF. CDR3 sequence (DNA): TGTGCCAGCAGCCCCCACCTGGGACTAGCGGACAACACCGGGGAGCTGTTTTTT.

With respect to this clonotype: The conserved phenylalanine or tryptophan normally closing the CDR3 is absent here, so this likely arose from a read error. The limits of the CDR3 on the DNA are not certain, so only TCRdb's listed CDR3 is given. The CDR3 region is CASTWDSEATFY. The chain uses TRBV2 and TRBJ1-3; the table's D gene call, TRBD1, was not cross checked with the DNA. In germline, CDR1 is SNHLY, CDR2 FYNNEI. Ends included, the CDR3 has 12 residues.

The chain recombines TRBV6-5 with TRBJ2-1, with TRBD2 matching 11 bases. V trimming: 8 bases; J trimming: 7 bases; junction bases outside the gene matches: 10. CDR1 and CDR2 (germline): MNHEY, SVGAGI. There are 15 residues in the CDR3. The CDR3 loop is CASANVAGGRNEQFF. The CDR3 bases are TGTGCCAGCGCCAATGTAGCGGGGGGGAGGAATGAGCAGTTCTTC.

The rearrangement joins TRBV20-1 to TRBJ1-1; 8 nucleotides line up with TRBD1. This CDR3 comprises 15 residues. CDR1 is DFQATT and CDR2 is SNEGSKA in the germline V gene (reference sequence). J gave up 8 bases and V 1 base, and 12 bases lay outside the gene matches. Here the CDR3 reads CSARARTGIITEAFF. The CDR3 region has the DNA TGCAGTGCTAGAGCGAGGACAGGGATAATCACCGAAGCTTTCTTT.

This clonotype has at least ten counts. This chain connects TRBV7-9 to TRBJ2-2, with 8 bases matching TRBD1. The CDR3 sequence is 16 residues long. Trimming cost V 1 base and J 4 bases; bases outside gene matches: 5. CDR1 is SEHNR, CDR2 FQNEAQ, per germline (reference sequence). CDR3 nucleotide sequence: TGTGCCAGCAGCTTAGAGATGACAGGGGTCACCGGGGAGCTGTTTTTT. This gives the protein CASSLEMTGVTGELFF.

This clonotype was picked up one time. The chain recombines TRBV2 with TRBJ1-6, with D possibly being TRBD1 (5 bases). Looked up from germline, CDR1 is SNHLY and CDR2 is FYNNEI. The CDR3 contains 15 residues. V was shortened by 7 bases and J by 5 bases, with 15 bases between the two germline ends. CDR3 sequence reads: CASTSSTENNSPLHF. The DNA for the CDR3 is TGTGCCAGCACATCCTCGACAGAAAATAATTCACCCCTCCACTTT.

J is TRBJ2-7 and V is TRBV12-3 or TRBV12-4; 12 nucleotides match TRBD2. The CDR3 spans 14 residues. V dropped 7 bases and J dropped 3; count of bases not matched to a gene: 4. The CDR3 bases are TGTGCCAGCAATACGACTAGCGGGGGCTACGAGCAGTACTTC. Residues: CASNTTSGGYEQYF.

This clonotype appeared many times. The V gene is TRBV5-5, the J gene TRBJ2-1, with 7 bases identical to TRBD1. V lost 4 bases to trimming and J lost 8 bases; unmatched junction nucleotides: 18. This CDR3 spans 17 amino acids. Germline V gene lookup returns CDR1 SGHKS and CDR2 YYEKEE (reference sequence). The CDR3 DNA is TGTGCCAGCAGCCACGAAGACTCACAGGGGATTCTCGATGAGCAGTTCTTC. This encodes CASSHEDSQGILDEQFF.

The genes are TRBV5-4 and TRBJ2-3; D is unclear. CDR1 SGHNT and CDR2 YYREEE come from the germline V gene (reference sequence). The CDR3 loop spans 13 amino acids. Trimming stripped 0 bases from V and 11 bases from J, with 13 bases between. The CDR3 is CASSLGNYNEQYF. For the CDR3, the DNA is TGTGCCAGCAGCTTGGGAAACTACAATGAGCAGTATTTT.

This clonotype has at least ten counts. The chain combines TRBV5-8 with TRBJ2-7; the D is unclear. V lost 2 bases and J 0 bases, leaving 9 bases between the germline ends. The CDR3 extends over 14 amino acids. The germline V gene has CDR1 SGHTS and CDR2 YDEGEE. CDR3 in DNA: TGTGCCAGCAGCTTAAGCGTTGGCTCCTACGAGCAGTACTTC. It translates to CASSLSVGSYEQYF.

There are many counts of this clonotype. The DNA of the CDR3 is TGTGCCAGCAGCTTAACGGGAGGAGAAGAGACCCAGTACTTC. Translating it yields CASSLTGGEETQYF. The chain employs TRBV7-3 and TRBJ2-5, with a weak D call TRBD2 (6 bases). The V and J ends lost 0 bases and 3 bases respectively, with 8 bases between them. From germline, CDR1 is SGHTA and CDR2 FQGTGA. The CDR3 loop spans 14 amino acids.